Listed below are T cell receptor beta chains from one sample, sequenced in a study of blood T cell repertoires in COVID-19. The protocol was immunoSEQ multiplex PCR, while the TCRdb copy is restricted to in-frame clones and leaves out a portion. The data contain hundreds of thousands of clones, approximately 86% of them singletons. Sequenced input: peripheral blood. These TCRs come from a woman over 75 with active or convalescent COVID-19. Both conserved end residues are part of each CDR3. The order of the fields is D gene, J gene, clone size, V gene, CDR3 DNA, CDR3 protein. The D gene is left open where the match is weak. Some rows mark clone size as missing; the rest say once, few, many or name a class of expanded clone.

>TRBD2|TRBJ2-3|NA|TRBV9
TGTGCCAGCAGCGTAGGTAGCGGGAGCACAGATACGCAGTATTTT
CASSVGSGSTDTQYF
>NA|TRBJ1-1|few|TRBV5-1
TGCGCCAGCACCGAACCTGGGAGGGAGGGCGCTTTCTTT
CASTEPGREGAFF
>TRBD1|TRBJ1-1|few|TRBV6-5
TGTGCCAGCAGTCGAACAGGGGCCATGAACACTGAAGCTTTCTTT
CASSRTGAMNTEAFF
>TRBD1|TRBJ2-2|NA|TRBV2
TGTGCCAGCAGTGAGTTGAGGGGGCTGACCGGGGAGCTGTTTTTT
CASSELRGLTGELFF
>NA|TRBJ1-6|many|TRBV5-1
TGCGCCAGTCGGGGGGAGGGTTCACCCCTCCACTTT
CASRGEGSPLHF
>TRBD1|TRBJ2-1|NA|TRBV2
TGTGCCAGCAGTGAACGGGACAGGGGTATGAATGAGCAGTTCTTC
CASSERDRGMNEQFF
>NA|TRBJ1-3|NA|TRBV2
TGTGCCAGCAGTGTCTACAGCTCTGGAAACACCATATATTTT
CASSVYSSGNTIYF
>NA|TRBJ1-5|NA|TRBV18
TGTGCCAGCTCGCTCTCAGGGTTAAGCAATCAGCCCCAGCATTTT
CASSLSGLSNQPQHF
>TRBD1|TRBJ1-1|NA|TRBV4-1
TGCGCCAGCAGCCAAGAGGACAGGGTGCGGACTGAAGCTTTCTTT
CASSQEDRVRTEAFF
>NA|TRBJ2-1|NA|TRBV5-6
TGTGCCAGCAGCTCGGAGGGTAGGGGAATTGGGAATGAGCAGTTCTTC
CASSSEGRGIGNEQFF
>TRBD1|TRBJ1-2|few|TRBV6-6
TGTGCCAGCAGTTCGACAGGGGTTCGTGGCTACACCTTC
CASSSTGVRGYTF
>NA|TRBJ1-2|NA|TRBV3-1/TRBV3-2
TGTGCCAGCAGCCAAGACGGAGCCTATGGCTACACCTTC
CASSQDGAYGYTF
>NA|TRBJ2-7|NA|TRBV28
TGTGCCAGCAGTATCAGGGGTACCTACGAGCAGTACTTC
CASSIRGTYEQYF
>NA|TRBJ1-1|NA|TRBV28
TGTGCCAGCTATAAGTCAGGGTTGAACACTGAAGCTTTCTTT
CASYKSGLNTEAFF
>NA|TRBJ1-6|NA|TRBV7-9
TGTGCCAGCAGTCATCCAAATTCACCCCTCCACTTT
CASSHPNSPLHF
>TRBD1|TRBJ2-7|NA|TRBV28
TGTGCCAGCAGCCGGGCCCCCGGGACAGGGGCCGATACACGCTCCTACGAGCAGTACTTC
CASSRAPGTGADTRSYEQYF
>TRBD1|TRBJ2-5|NA|TRBV5-1
TGCGCCAGCAGCAAGGGGACAGCCCAAGAGACCCAGTACTTC
CASSKGTAQETQYF
>NA|TRBJ1-2|many|TRBV27
TGTGCCAGCAGTTTATCCGAACAGGGTGTAAACACCTTC
CASSLSEQGVNTF
>TRBD1|TRBJ1-1|NA|TRBV5-5
TGTGCCAGCGGGTTAAACAGGGGGAACACTGAAGCTTTCTTT
CASGLNRGNTEAFF
>TRBD1|TRBJ1-2|NA|TRBV5-1
TGCGCCAGCAGCAGAGGGACAGCCCTCGTGCTTCGCTACACCTTC
CASSRGTALVLRYTF